This TCR beta chain was identified in a study of technical replicates of blood from a few donors. V was shortened by 7 bases and J by 1 base, with 18 bases between the two germline ends. The CDR3 runs to 16 residues. Per the germline V gene, CDR1 is SNHLY and CDR2 is FYNNEI. Method: immunoSEQ multiplex PCR; TCRdb's copy keeps in-frame clones and lacks some. The table includes approximately 74,000 clones, approximately 88% detected once. The specimen was PBMCs. The origin of this receptor is a human donor in good health. Some clones in this sample may be carry-over from other donors' samples. This sequence joins TRBV2 and TRBJ2-3; D is perhaps TRBD2 (5 bases). The CDR3 DNA reads TGTGCCAGCACCCCAAGTCGGAGGAAAGGCACAGATACGCAGTATTTT. Its protein product is CASTPSRRKGTDTQYF.